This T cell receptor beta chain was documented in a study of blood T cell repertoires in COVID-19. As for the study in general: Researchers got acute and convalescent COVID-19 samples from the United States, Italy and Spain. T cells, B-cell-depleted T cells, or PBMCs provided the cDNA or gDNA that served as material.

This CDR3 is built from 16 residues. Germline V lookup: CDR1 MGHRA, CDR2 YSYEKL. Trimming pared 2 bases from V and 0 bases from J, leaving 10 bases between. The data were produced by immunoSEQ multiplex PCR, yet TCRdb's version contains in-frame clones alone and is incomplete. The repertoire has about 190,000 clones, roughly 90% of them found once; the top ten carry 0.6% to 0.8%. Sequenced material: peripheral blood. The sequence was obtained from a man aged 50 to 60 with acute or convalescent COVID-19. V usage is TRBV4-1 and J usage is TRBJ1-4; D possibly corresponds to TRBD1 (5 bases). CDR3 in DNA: TGCGCCAGCAGCCAACAGACAGCCTCAACTAATGAAAAACTGTTTTTT. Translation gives CASSQQTASTNEKLFF.